A selection of T cell receptor beta chains follows, all from one sample in a study of T cell changes during pregnancy in multiple sclerosis. Measured with immunoSEQ multiplex PCR; TCRdb has only the in-frame clones, and not every one. The repertoire consists of about 20,000 clones, with 75% to 90% occurring once and the leading ten covering about a fifth. The specimen was CD8+ T cells from peripheral blood mononuclear cells, collected after pregnancy. All receptors derive from a female donor in good health, enrolled as a control in a pregnancy study. Each CDR3 is given with its conserved first and last residue. The order of the fields is D gene, J gene, clone size, V gene, CDR3 DNA, CDR3 protein. The D gene is left open where the match is weak. Where a row states a size, it is once, few, many or the class of an expanded clone; other rows omit it.

D: TRBD2
J: TRBJ2-7
size: -
V: TRBV5-8
DNA: TGTGCCAGCAGCCCCACTAGCGGGAGGGCCTACGAGCAGTACTTC
CDR3: CASSPTSGRAYEQYF

D: -
J: TRBJ1-5
size: -
V: TRBV7-4
DNA: TGTGCCACCTCACCTACAGTGCATCATAGCAATCAGCCCCAGCATTTT
CDR3: CATSPTVHHSNQPQHF

D: TRBD1
J: TRBJ1-4
size: -
V: TRBV2
DNA: TGTGCCACATGGGACAGGCAAACCGAAAAACTGTTTTTT
CDR3: CATWDRQTEKLFF

D: -
J: TRBJ1-5
size: -
V: TRBV27
DNA: TGTGCCAGCAGTTTAATTTCGGTAGATCAGCCCCAGCATTTT
CDR3: CASSLISVDQPQHF

D: TRBD1
J: TRBJ2-2
size: -
V: TRBV7-9
DNA: TGTGCCAGCAGCTTTAACCAGGGGGCCGTCGGGGAGCTGTTTTTT
CDR3: CASSFNQGAVGELFF

D: -
J: TRBJ1-1
size: -
V: TRBV30
DNA: TGTGCCTGGAGTGTACTGGGGGGGGACACTGAAGCTTTCTTT
CDR3: CAWSVLGGDTEAFF

D: -
J: TRBJ1-1
size: -
V: TRBV2
DNA: TGTGCCAGCAGTGCCGGGGGGAACACTGAAGCTTTCTTT
CDR3: CASSAGGNTEAFF

D: TRBD2
J: TRBJ2-3
size: -
V: TRBV4-3
DNA: TGCGCCAGCAGCCAACGGCTAGCGGGGGGTCCAGATACGCAGTATTTT
CDR3: CASSQRLAGGPDTQYF

D: -
J: TRBJ1-1
size: -
V: TRBV20-1
DNA: TGCAGTGCTAGAGCGGTTGAAGCTTTCTTT
CDR3: CSARAVEAFF

D: -
J: TRBJ1-6
size: medium-sized
V: TRBV6-5
DNA: TGTGCCAGCAGTGATGGGGGGGATAATTCACCCCTCCACTTT
CDR3: CASSDGGDNSPLHF

D: -
J: TRBJ2-7
size: -
V: TRBV7-6
DNA: TGTGCCAGCAGCTCCTGGGGCGGGGCCAGCTACGAGCAGTACTTC
CDR3: CASSSWGGASYEQYF

D: -
J: TRBJ2-2
size: once
V: TRBV7-8
DNA: TGTGCCAGCAGCCCCCTTGGGGCAGGACGAACCGGGGAGCTGTTTTTT
CDR3: CASSPLGAGRTGELFF

D: TRBD1
J: TRBJ1-1
size: -
V: TRBV2
DNA: TGTGCCAGCACCGGACAGGGGATGAACACTGAAGCTTTCTTT
CDR3: CASTGQGMNTEAFF

D: -
J: TRBJ1-1
size: -
V: TRBV4-3
DNA: TGCGCCAGCAGCTACGGGAATACTGAAGCTTTCTTT
CDR3: CASSYGNTEAFF

D: TRBD1
J: TRBJ1-2
size: -
V: TRBV29-1
DNA: TGCAGCGTTGAGCGGGCAGGGGGGGGCTACACCTTC
CDR3: CSVERAGGGYTF